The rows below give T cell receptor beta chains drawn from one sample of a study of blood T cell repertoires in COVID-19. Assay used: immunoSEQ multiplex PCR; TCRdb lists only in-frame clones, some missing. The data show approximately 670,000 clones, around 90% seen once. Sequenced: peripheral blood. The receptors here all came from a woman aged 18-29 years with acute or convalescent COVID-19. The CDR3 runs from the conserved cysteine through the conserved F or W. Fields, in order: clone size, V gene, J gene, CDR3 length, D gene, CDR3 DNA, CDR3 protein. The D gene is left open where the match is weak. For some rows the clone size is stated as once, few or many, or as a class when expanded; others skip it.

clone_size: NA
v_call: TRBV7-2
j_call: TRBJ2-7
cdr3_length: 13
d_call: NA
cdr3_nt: TGTGCCAGCAGCCCCTACGGTACCTACGAGCAGTACTTC
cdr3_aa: CASSPYGTYEQYF

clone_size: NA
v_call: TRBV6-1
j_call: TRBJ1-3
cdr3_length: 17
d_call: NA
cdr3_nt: TGTGCCAGCAGTGAAAGAGGAGACAGGACCTCTGGAAACACCATATATTTT
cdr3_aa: CASSERGDRTSGNTIYF

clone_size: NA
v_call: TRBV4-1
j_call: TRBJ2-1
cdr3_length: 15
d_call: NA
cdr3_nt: TGCGCCAGCAGCCATCCGGGGAGCACATACAATGAGCAGTTCTTC
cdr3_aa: CASSHPGSTYNEQFF

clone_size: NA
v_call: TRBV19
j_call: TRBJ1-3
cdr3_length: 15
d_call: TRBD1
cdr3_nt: TGTGCCAGTAGTTCCCGGACAGGCGCGGGAAACACCATATATTTT
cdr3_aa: CASSSRTGAGNTIYF

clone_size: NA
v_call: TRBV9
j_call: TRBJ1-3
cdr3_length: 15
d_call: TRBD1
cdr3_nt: TGTGCCAGCAGCTCGCGGACAGGGCCTGGAAACACCATATATTTT
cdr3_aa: CASSSRTGPGNTIYF

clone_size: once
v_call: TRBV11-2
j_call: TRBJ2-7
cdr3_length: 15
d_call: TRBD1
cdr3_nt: TGTGCCAGCAGCTTATGGGATAGGGGGCCTTACGAGCAGTACTTC
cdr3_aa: CASSLWDRGPYEQYF

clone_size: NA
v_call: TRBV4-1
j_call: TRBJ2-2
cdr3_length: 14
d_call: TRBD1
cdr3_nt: TGCGCCAGCAGCCAAAGACAGGGGGTGTGGGAGCTGTTTTTT
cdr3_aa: CASSQRQGVWELFF

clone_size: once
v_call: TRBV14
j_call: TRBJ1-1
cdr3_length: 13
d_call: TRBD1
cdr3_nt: TGTGCCAGCAGGACAGGGGCCGACACTGAAGCTTTCTTT
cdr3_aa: CASRTGADTEAFF

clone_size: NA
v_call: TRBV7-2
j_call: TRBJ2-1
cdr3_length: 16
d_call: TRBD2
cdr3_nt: TGTGCCAGCAGCTTAGGTTTAGCGGGGGGGCAGGGTGAGCAGTTCTTC
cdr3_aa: CASSLGLAGGQGEQFF

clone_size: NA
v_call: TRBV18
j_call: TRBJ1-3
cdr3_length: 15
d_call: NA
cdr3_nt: TGTGCCAGCTCATCGCCCGGGACACCGAGAAACACCATATATTTT
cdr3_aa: CASSSPGTPRNTIYF

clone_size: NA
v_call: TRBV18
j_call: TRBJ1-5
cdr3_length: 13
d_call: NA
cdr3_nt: TGTGCCAGCTCCTGGACCTCACCGGGGACCCAGCATTTT
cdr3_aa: CASSWTSPGTQHF

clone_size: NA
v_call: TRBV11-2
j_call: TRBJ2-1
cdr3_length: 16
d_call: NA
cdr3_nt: TGTGCCAGCAGCTCTTCCGGGACAAGAGGCTACAATGAGCAGTTCTTC
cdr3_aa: CASSSSGTRGYNEQFF

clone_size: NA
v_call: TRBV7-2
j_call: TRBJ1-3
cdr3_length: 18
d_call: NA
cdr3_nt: TGTGCCAGCAGCTTAGGAGGGAAAAAGGGCTCCCTCGGAAACACCATATATTTT
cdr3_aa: CASSLGGKKGSLGNTIYF

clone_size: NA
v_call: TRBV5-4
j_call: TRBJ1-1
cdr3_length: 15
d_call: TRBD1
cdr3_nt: TGTGCCAGCAGCTTGGATTTGGGACAGGGTTACGAAGCTTTCTTT
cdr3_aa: CASSLDLGQGYEAFF

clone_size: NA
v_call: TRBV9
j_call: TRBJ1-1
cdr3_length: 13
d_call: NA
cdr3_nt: TGTGCCAGCAGCCGGGGTGCGAACACTGAAGCTTTCTTT
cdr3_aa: CASSRGANTEAFF

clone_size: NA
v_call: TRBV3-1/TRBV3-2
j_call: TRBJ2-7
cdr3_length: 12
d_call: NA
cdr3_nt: TGTGCCAGCAGCCAAACAGGTCACGAGCAGTACTTC
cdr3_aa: CASSQTGHEQYF

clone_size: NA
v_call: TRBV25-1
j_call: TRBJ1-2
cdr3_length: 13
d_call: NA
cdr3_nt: TGTGCCAGCAGCGAAACAGGATGGTATGGCTACACCTTC
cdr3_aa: CASSETGWYGYTF

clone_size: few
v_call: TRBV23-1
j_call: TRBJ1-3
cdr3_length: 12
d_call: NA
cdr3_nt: TGCGCCAGCGGGCAGTCTGGAAACACCATATATTTT
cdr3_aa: CASGQSGNTIYF

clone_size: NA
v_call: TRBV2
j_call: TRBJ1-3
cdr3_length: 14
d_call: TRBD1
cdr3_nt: TGTGCCAGCAGAGCGACAGGGGGCGCGAACACCATATATTTT
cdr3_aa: CASRATGGANTIYF

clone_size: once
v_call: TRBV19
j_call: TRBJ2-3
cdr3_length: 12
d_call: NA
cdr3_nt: TGTGCCAGTAGTATAGGGGCTCAGACGCAGTATTTT
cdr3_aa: CASSIGAQTQYF